These 12 T cell receptor beta chains were sequenced from one sample in a study of a mutant IDH1 vaccine in newly diagnosed glioma. Data came from immunoSEQ multiplex PCR; TCRdb stores just in-frame clones and leaves some out. Of about 38,000 clones in the sample, 81% were seen once. Time point denoted: week 23, last vaccination. Doses comprised 300 ug of mutant IDH1 20-mer peptide each, plus topical imiquimod. Which antigens these TCRs recognize remains unknown. This sample comprised PBMCs, obtained from a glioma patient whose treatment included an IDH1 peptide vaccine. These receptors came from a man aged 40-49 years with glioma.

This chain uses TRBV28 with TRBJ1-2; TRBD1 agrees at 7 bases. Germline CDR1 reads MDHEN; CDR2 reads SYDVKM. Germline trimming cut 3 bases from V and 4 bases from J; bases unmatched to any gene: 5. The CDR3 is 14 residues long. CDR3 coding DNA: TGTGCCAGCAGTTTGCCCAGGGGGGGCTATGGCTACACCTTC. It is translated as CASSLPRGGYGYTF.

The sample holds a few counts of this clone. CDR3 loop: CASSPWVGTEAFF. For the CDR3, the DNA is TGTGCCAGCAGTCCATGGGTGGGAACTGAAGCTTTCTTT. V usage is TRBV27 and J usage is TRBJ1-1, with no clear D. Trimming removed 5 bases from V and 5 bases from J, with 12 bases in between. The CDR3 is made up of 13 amino acids. Per germline, CDR1 MNHEY and CDR2 SMNVEV (reference sequence).

V and J are TRBV4-2 and TRBJ1-1; D is uncertain. Trimming took 1 base from V and 0 from J, leaving 9 bases between them. The CDR3 runs to 15 residues. Per germline, CDR1 LGHNA and CDR2 YNFKEQ. The chain's CDR3 is CASSQASPLNTEAFF. The CDR3 DNA reads as TGTGCCAGCAGCCAAGCTAGCCCCCTGAACACTGAAGCTTTCTTT.

Written as DNA, the CDR3 is TGTGCCACCAGCAGAGCCAAGCAGGGAAGCAATGGCTACACCTTC. This gives the protein CATSRAKQGSNGYTF. The chain carries TRBV15 and TRBJ1-2; perhaps TRBD1 as D (5 bases). The germline CDR1 and CDR2 sequences are LNHNV and YYDKDF (reference sequence). CDR3 length: 15 residues. Trimming pared 1 base from V and 6 bases from J, leaving 15 bases between.

This rearrangement joins TRBV7-8 to TRBJ2-3, with 9 bases that match TRBD2. The V gene end was trimmed by 1 base and the J gene end by 1 base; junction bases not matched to a gene: 3. This CDR3 is 16 amino acids long. Per germline, CDR1 SGHVS and CDR2 FQNEAQ. DNA of the CDR3: TGTGCCAGCAGCTTAGGGCTAGCGGGGCGCACAGATACGCAGTATTTT. This encodes CASSLGLAGRTDTQYF.

This sequence joins TRBV6-6 and TRBJ1-5; 8 bases match TRBD1. J was trimmed by 5 bases and V by 6 bases; bases with no gene match: 9. The CDR3 has 15 amino acids. The germline gives CDR1 MNHNY, CDR2 SVGAGI (reference sequence). This CDR3 is CASSTDRELHQPQHF. In DNA, the CDR3 is TGTGCCAGCAGCACGGACAGGGAGCTCCATCAGCCCCAGCATTTT.

V gene TRBV18 combines with J gene TRBJ2-5, with a weak D call TRBD2 (5 bases). Germline V gene lookup returns CDR1 KGHSH and CDR2 LQKENI. Between the trimmed V and J ends, which lost 0 bases and 4 bases, there was a span of 6 bases. This CDR3 comprises 13 residues. CDR3 loop: CASSPPRGETQYF. Here the CDR3 DNA reads TGTGCCAGCTCACCACCTCGGGGAGAGACCCAGTACTTC.

The V call is TRBV19, the J call TRBJ2-2, with D uncertain. The germline gives CDR1 LNHDA, CDR2 SQIVND (reference sequence). V gave up 5 bases and J gave up 1 base, with 5 bases separating them. CDR3 length equals 13 residues. This CDR3 is CASSPVNTGELFF. The CDR3 coding sequence is TGTGCCAGTAGTCCAGTGAACACCGGGGAGCTGTTTTTT.

Written as DNA, the CDR3 is TGTGCCAGTAGTATGTACAGCGGGGGCACCGGGGAGCTGTTTTTT. It yields the protein CASSMYSGGTGELFF. The genes are TRBV19 and TRBJ2-2; TRBD2 matches 8 bases. The CDR3 has 15 amino acids. Germline assignment: CDR1 LNHDA and CDR2 SQIVND (reference sequence). The junction had 4 bases not matched to a gene; V was cut back by 3 bases and J by 4 bases.

This clone was counted between two and nine times. The V gene is TRBV10-3, the J gene TRBJ2-7, with D perhaps TRBD1 (6 bases). Germline CDR1 is ENHRY and CDR2 is SYGVKD. The CDR3 is made up of 16 amino acids. With 0 bases removed from V and 3 bases from J, the gap between germline ends came to 15 bases. CDR3: CAISESGAGMNYEQYF. DNA for the CDR3: TGTGCCATCAGTGAGTCGGGGGCAGGGATGAACTACGAGCAGTACTTC.

DNA of the CDR3: TGTGCCAGCAGCTCCAGGGGAGTCACCGGGGAGCTGTTTTTT. Amino acids: CASSSRGVTGELFF. This chain uses TRBV5-4 with TRBJ2-2; D might be TRBD1 (6 bases). This CDR3 has 14 amino acids. Per the germline V gene, CDR1 is SGHNT and CDR2 is YYREEE (reference sequence). Trimming shortened V by 3 bases and J by 4 bases, and 10 bases separated the two germline ends.

This clone has a handful of counts. This chain joins TRBV11-2 and TRBJ1-1; D possibly corresponds to TRBD1 (5 bases). Germline V CDR1 and CDR2: SGHAT, FQNNGV. The CDR3 runs 14 residues. Trimming stripped 4 bases from V and 1 base from J, with 10 bases between. The CDR3: CASSSLGTNTEAFF. DNA of the CDR3: TGTGCCAGCAGCTCCTTGGGGACGAACACTGAAGCTTTCTTT.